Detailed here is one T cell receptor beta chain. The sample belongs to a study of control samples from healthy donors and cancer patients. Data came from immunoSEQ multiplex PCR; TCRdb stores just in-frame clones and leaves some out. The data contain fewer than 200,000 clones, roughly 93% of them singletons. The CDR3 is made up of 15 amino acids. The germline V and J ends were trimmed by 3 bases and 1 base, with 12 bases remaining between them. Germline values: CDR1 LNHDA, CDR2 SQIVND (reference sequence). The receptor was isolated from a woman aged 55-75 years in good health. The source material was blood. The chain couples TRBV19 to TRBJ1-2; possible D gene TRBD1, 5 bases. CDR3 sequence: CASSIGAKVNYGYTF. For the CDR3, the DNA is TGTGCCAGTAGTATTGGGGCGAAGGTTAACTATGGCTACACCTTC.